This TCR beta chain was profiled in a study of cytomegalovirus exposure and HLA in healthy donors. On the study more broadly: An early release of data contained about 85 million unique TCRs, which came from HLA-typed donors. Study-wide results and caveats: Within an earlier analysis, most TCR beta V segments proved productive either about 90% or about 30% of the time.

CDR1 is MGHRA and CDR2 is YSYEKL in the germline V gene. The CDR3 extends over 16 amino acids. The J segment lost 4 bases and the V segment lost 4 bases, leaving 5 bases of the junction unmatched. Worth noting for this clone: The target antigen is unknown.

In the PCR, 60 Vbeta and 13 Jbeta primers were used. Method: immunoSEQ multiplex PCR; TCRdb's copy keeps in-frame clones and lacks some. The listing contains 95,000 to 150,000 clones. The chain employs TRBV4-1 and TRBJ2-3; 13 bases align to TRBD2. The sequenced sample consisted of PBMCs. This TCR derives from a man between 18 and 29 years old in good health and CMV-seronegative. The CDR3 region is CASSRDGLAGADTQYF. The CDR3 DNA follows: TGCGCCAGCAGCCGCGACGGACTAGCGGGAGCAGATACGCAGTATTTT.